Below are 8 T cell receptor beta chains sequenced from a single sample in a study of long-term antiretroviral therapy in people with HIV. Running of the v3.0 immunoSEQ assay took place at survey level. The method was immunoSEQ multiplex PCR; TCRdb's version includes in-frame clones alone and lacks a portion of them. The table has some 19,000 clones, 79% seen once. The sequenced sample was unsorted PBMCs, obtained 4.1 years after starting antiretroviral therapy. These receptors came from a woman between 40 and 55 years old with HIV.

The chain is built from TRBV13 and TRBJ2-7, with 11 positions matching TRBD1. With 5 bases clipped from V and 5 bases from J, the junction kept 8 bases outside the gene matches. Germline CDR1 reads PRHDT; CDR2 reads FYEKMQ (reference sequence). The CDR3 loop spans 15 amino acids. CDR3 bases: TGTGCCAGCAGCGGGCGAGGACAGGGGGCGGACGAGCAGTACTTC. It encodes CASSGRGQGADEQYF.

This clone came up once. The V call is TRBV7-9, the J call TRBJ1-1; D perhaps matches TRBD1 (6 bases). The germline V gene encodes CDR1 SEHNR and CDR2 FQNEAQ (reference sequence). The CDR3 has 13 amino acids. V lost 5 bases, J lost 4 bases, and 11 bases lay in between. In nucleotides, the CDR3 is TGTGCCAGCAGCCCCCTCAGGGGCACTGAAGCTTTCTTT. It codes for CASSPLRGTEAFF.

V usage is TRBV21-1 and J usage is TRBJ2-7; TRBD2 is the table's D call, not checked against the DNA. TRBV21-1 is a pseudogene locus. CDR3 length: 17 amino acids. The CDR3, as DNA: TGTGCCAGCAGAAAATCGCCTGGCGGTCAGAGCTCCTACGAGCAGTACTTC. It is translated as CASRKSPGGQSSYEQYF.

This chain joins TRBV5-1 and TRBJ1-4; possible D gene TRBD1, 6 bases. Trimming shortened V by 3 bases and J by 10 bases, and 16 bases separated the two germline ends. CDR1 and CDR2 (germline): SGHRS, YFSETQ. The CDR3 contains 14 residues. For the CDR3, the DNA is TGCGCCAGCAGCTCGGTACAGGGAGGGACAAAACTGTTTTTT. It is translated as CASSSVQGGTKLFF.

The rearrangement links TRBV5-6 to TRBJ2-7; maybe TRBD2 (5 bases). V lost 1 base, J lost 5 bases, and 16 bases lay in between. The CDR3 is 15 residues long. Looked up from germline, CDR1 is SGHDT and CDR2 is YYEEEE. CDR3 DNA sequence: TGTGCCAGCAGCTTGAAATGGGAGCCGACTCACGAGCAGTACTTC. It codes for CASSLKWEPTHEQYF.

The chain couples TRBV5-6 to TRBJ2-7; tentative D call: TRBD2 (6 bases). Trimming removed 0 bases at V and 4 bases at J, with 14 bases between. Germline values: CDR1 SGHDT, CDR2 YYEEEE. The CDR3 extends over 15 amino acids. CDR3: CASSLEGMGRYEQYF. The CDR3 DNA reads TGTGCCAGCAGCTTGGAAGGGATGGGGAGGTACGAGCAGTACTTC.

The chain recombines TRBV28 with TRBJ2-1, with 9 bases matching TRBD1. The CDR3 loop spans 15 amino acids. Germline V gives CDR1 MDHEN, CDR2 SYDVKM. The J segment lost 4 bases and the V segment lost 6 bases, leaving 7 bases of the junction unmatched. The chain's CDR3 is CASSIPGQGYNEQFF. The CDR3 region has the DNA TGTGCCAGCAGCATCCCGGGACAGGGTTACAATGAGCAGTTCTTC. Full variable domain (missing parts from reference TRBV28 and TRBJ2-1): DVKVTQSSRYLVKRTGEKVFLECVQDMDHENMFWYRQDPGLGLRLIYFSYDVKMKEKGDIPEGYSVSREKKERFSLILESASTNQTSMYLCASSIPGQGYNEQFFGPGTRLTVL.

The J gene is TRBJ2-4, the V gene TRBV9, with TRBD2 matching 11 bases. J lost 5 bases, V lost 1 base, and 2 bases had no gene match. CDR3 length equals 15 residues. Per the germline V gene, CDR1 is SGDLS and CDR2 is YYNGEE. As DNA, the CDR3 is TGTGCCAGCAGCGTATCTAGCGGGGGGCAAAACATTCAGTACTTC. Its translation: CASSVSSGGQNIQYF.